This record looks at one TCR beta chain sequence and its context. Participants were aged about 18 to 95 years, lived in around 25 US areas, and enrolled virtually. Exposed participants came across a COVID-19 case within 2 weeks before study entry. The data were taken from a study of blood T cell repertoires in COVID-19. TCRdb's table, derived via immunoSEQ multiplex PCR, lists solely in-frame clones and lacks some. This sample carries about 240,000 clones, around 82% of them seen once, and the ten largest clones take 3.5% to 4%. Germline assignment: CDR1 SGHKS and CDR2 YYEKEE (reference sequence). The CDR3 consists of 16 residues. The trim removed 2 bases at V and 2 bases at J, leaving 3 bases unmatched.

The TCR comes from a woman in her thirties or forties who had been exposed to COVID-19. Sequenced input: PBMCs or T cells enriched from blood (not recorded which). The chain carries TRBV5-5 and TRBJ2-2, with 10 bases matching TRBD2. CDR3 protein: CASSFLAGDNTGELFF. The CDR3 bases are TGTGCCAGCAGCTTTCTAGCGGGGGACAACACCGGGGAGCTGTTTTTT.